The 18 T cell receptor beta chains reported below all come from one sample, sequenced in a study of PD-1 blockade in classical Hodgkin lymphoma. The method was immunoSEQ multiplex PCR; TCRdb's version includes in-frame clones alone and lacks a portion of them. Of some 41,000 clones listed, more than 85% are singletons. All patients relapsed after autologous stem cell transplantation, and brentuximab vedotin exposure varied. This material consisted of peripheral blood mononuclear cells (PBMCs), taken before the second cycle of nivolumab. These receptor sequences come from a human donor with classical Hodgkin lymphoma.

The chain combines TRBV19 with TRBJ2-1; TRBD1 agrees at 8 bases. Germline CDR1 LNHDA, CDR2 SQIVND (reference sequence). Trimming cost V 4 bases and J 8 bases; bases outside gene matches: 10. This CDR3 has 15 amino acids. The CDR3 is CASSRWTGWGDEQFF. The CDR3 DNA sequence: TGTGCCAGTAGTAGATGGACAGGGTGGGGGGATGAGCAGTTCTTC.

The genes are TRBV7-9 and TRBJ2-7, with 8 bases lining up with TRBD2. This CDR3 is built from 16 residues. The V gene's germline CDR1 is SEHNR and CDR2 FQNEAQ (reference sequence). Trimming cost V 5 bases and J 0 bases; bases outside gene matches: 9. CDR3 sequence (DNA): TGTGCCAGCAGCGCCCGTGGTAGCGGGGACTCCTACGAGCAGTACTTC. It specifies CASSARGSGDSYEQYF.

This chain joins TRBV2 and TRBJ2-2, with TRBD2 matching 7 bases. CDR1 is SNHLY and CDR2 is FYNNEI in the germline V gene. The CDR3 length is 14 residues. V was pared by 3 bases and J by 4 bases, with 2 bases of the junction left unmatched. CDR3 sequence reads: CASSERETTGELFF. For the CDR3, the DNA is TGTGCCAGCAGTGAGCGGGAGACCACCGGGGAGCTGTTTTTT.

V usage is TRBV6-5 and J usage is TRBJ2-5; D perhaps matches TRBD1 (6 bases). V shed 0 bases and J shed 1 base, with 6 bases lying between them. This CDR3 spans 14 amino acids. Germline CDR1 reads MNHEY; CDR2 reads SVGAGI. The CDR3 here is CASSYSQGQETQYF. As DNA, the CDR3 is TGTGCCAGCAGTTACTCACAGGGCCAAGAGACCCAGTACTTC.

The V and J genes are TRBV10-2 and TRBJ2-7; perhaps TRBD1 as D (6 bases). V was shortened by 4 bases and J by 5 bases, with 15 bases between the two germline ends. The CDR3 sequence is 14 residues long. The germline CDR1 and CDR2 sequences are WSHSY and SAAADI. Here the CDR3 reads CASSVGGETHEQYF. The CDR3 DNA is TGCGCCAGCAGTGTAGGGGGAGAAACCCACGAGCAGTACTTC.

The chain carries TRBV5-1 and TRBJ2-2; tentatively, D is TRBD1 or TRBD2 (5 bases each). Per the germline V gene, CDR1 is SGHRS and CDR2 is YFSETQ. Trimming took 3 bases from V and 3 from J, leaving 12 bases between them. This CDR3 region has 15 residues. CDR3 in amino acids: CASSSPGSYTGELFF. CDR3 DNA: TGCGCCAGCAGCTCGCCAGGGAGCTACACCGGGGAGCTGTTTTTT. Complete variable domain (other parts from reference TRBV5-1 and TRBJ2-2): KAGVTQTPRYLIKTRGQQVTLSCSPISGHRSVSWYQQTPGQGLQFLFEYFSETQRNKGNFPGRFSGRQFSNSRSEMNVSTLELGDSALYLCASSSPGSYTGELFFGEGSRLTVL.

This clone appeared a few times. The rearrangement uses TRBV9 and TRBJ2-5; D remains ambiguous. V was shortened by 1 base and J by 7 bases, with 14 bases between the two germline ends. This CDR3 spans 14 amino acids. Germline V gives CDR1 SGDLS, CDR2 YYNGEE. Written as DNA, the CDR3 is TGTGCCAGCAGCGTATCTAATAATGACGGGACCCAGTACTTC. Its translation: CASSVSNNDGTQYF.

The chain links TRBV27 to TRBJ2-7; TRBD1 or TRBD2 may be the D gene (7 bases each). Deletions cut 3 bases from V and 4 bases from J, with 16 bases between. The CDR3 totals 15 residues. Germline CDR1 reads MNHEY; CDR2 reads SMNVEV (reference sequence). The CDR3 DNA sequence: TGTGCCAGCAGTTTGGGGAGGGGGCGAAGTTACGAGCAGTACTTC. Protein product: CASSLGRGRSYEQYF.

The V call is TRBV19, the J call TRBJ2-7; D ambiguous. V lost 1 base, J lost 2 bases, and 12 bases lay in between. This CDR3 contains 15 residues. Germline CDR1 is LNHDA and CDR2 is SQIVND (reference sequence). The CDR3 reads CASSIVARGTYEQYF. The CDR3 coding sequence is TGTGCCAGTAGTATAGTGGCCAGAGGTACCTACGAGCAGTACTTC.

The DNA of the CDR3 is TGTGCCAGCAGTGATAGGATTTTCGGGCAGTACTTC. This encodes CASSDRIFGQYF. This rearrangement joins TRBV2 to TRBJ2-7; D unclear. Per the germline V gene, CDR1 is SNHLY and CDR2 is FYNNEI. V was pared by 3 bases and J by 9 bases, with 12 bases between. The CDR3 covers 12 residues.

V gene TRBV6-6 combines with J gene TRBJ1-2; 11 positions match TRBD1. V gave up 5 bases and J gave up 8 bases; unmatched junction bases: 7. The CDR3 covers 14 residues. The germline CDR1 and CDR2 sequences are MNHNY and SVGAGI (reference sequence). In nucleotides, the CDR3 is TGTGCCAGCAGTCCAGGACAGGGGGCGCAAGGCTACACCTTC. Translated: CASSPGQGAQGYTF.

V usage is TRBV18 and J usage is TRBJ2-1, with TRBD1 as a possible D gene (5 bases). The CDR3 covers 13 residues. Trimming stripped 2 bases from V and 7 bases from J, with 9 bases between. Germline V gene lookup returns CDR1 KGHSH and CDR2 LQKENI. The chain's CDR3 is CASSPAGMNEQFF. For the CDR3, the DNA is TGTGCCAGCTCACCAGCAGGGATGAATGAGCAGTTCTTC.

V and J are TRBV5-4 and TRBJ2-5; 9 bases line up with TRBD1. With 4 bases clipped from V and 1 base from J, the junction kept 2 bases outside the gene matches. The CDR3 is 14 residues long. Germline V gene data show CDR1 as SGHNT and CDR2 as YYREEE (reference sequence). The CDR3 sequence: CASSAGQGQETQYF. For the CDR3, the DNA is TGTGCCAGCAGCGCGGGACAGGGCCAAGAGACCCAGTACTTC.

This chain joins TRBV7-2 and TRBJ1-5, with 8 nucleotides matching TRBD1. In germline, CDR1 is SGHTA, CDR2 FQGNSA. The J segment lost 7 bases and the V segment lost 1 base, leaving 6 bases of the junction unmatched. The CDR3 consists of 15 residues. CDR3 amino acids: CASSLVTGGGQPQHF. CDR3 bases: TGTGCCAGCAGCTTAGTTACAGGGGGTGGGCAGCCCCAGCATTTT.

This chain joins TRBV6-5 and TRBJ1-5; no definite D call. Per germline, CDR1 MNHEY and CDR2 SVGAGI. The CDR3 runs 15 residues. V shed 4 bases and J shed 0 bases, with 10 bases lying between them. This chain's CDR3 is CASSSGFYSNQPQHF. As DNA, the CDR3 is TGTGCCAGCAGTTCCGGTTTCTATAGCAATCAGCCCCAGCATTTT.

The sample holds one count of this clone. The gene calls are TRBV6-8 and TRBJ2-7, with 7 bases identical to TRBD1. The germline V gene has CDR1 MNHGY and CDR2 SAAAGT. Trimming at V came to 4 bases and at J to 2 bases, leaving 8 bases not matched to a gene. This CDR3 is 15 amino acids long. CDR3 sequence reads: CASSFTTGDTYEQYF. DNA for the CDR3: TGTGCCAGCAGTTTCACTACAGGGGATACCTACGAGCAGTACTTC.

With regard to this clone: Other DNA sequences in this specimen translate into the identical CDR3. This chain links TRBV11-2 with TRBJ2-3, with 10 nucleotides matching TRBD2. The V segment lost 5 bases and the J segment 3 bases; nucleotides outside the gene matches: 5. The germline CDR1 and CDR2 sequences are SGHAT and FQNNGV. The CDR3 length is 15 residues. In DNA form, the CDR3 reads TGTGCCAGCAGCCAAGGACTAGCGGAGACAGATACGCAGTATTTT. Encoded protein: CASSQGLAETDTQYF. The complete variable domain, with remaining parts taken from reference TRBV11-2 and TRBJ2-3, reads EAGVAQSPRYKIIEKRQSVAFWCNPISGHATLYWYQQILGQGPKLLIQFQNNGVVDDSQLPKDRFSAERLKGVDSTLKIQPAKLEDSAVYLCASSQGLAETDTQYFGPGTRLTVL.

The V call is TRBV14, the J call TRBJ2-3; no definite D call. CDR1 is SGHDN, CDR2 FVKESK, per germline. The CDR3 has 16 amino acids. Trimming pared 0 bases from V and 4 bases from J, leaving 14 bases between. CDR3 in DNA: TGTGCCAGCAGCCAAGATTTAGGGCTAGACCCAGATACGCAGTATTTT. Amino acid sequence: CASSQDLGLDPDTQYF.